This TCR beta chain derives from a study of blood T cell repertoires in COVID-19. For the study at large: From T cells, B-cell-depleted T cells, or PBMCs came the material, which was cDNA or gDNA.

The authors' processing: Reference gene primer amplification in the assay estimated nucleated cell counts. Sequenced by immunoSEQ multiplex PCR; TCRdb stores in-frame clones only, minus some. V, J and clone size derive from that table, while D and trimming were established from the DNA sequence. The data show 200,000 to 300,000 clones, roughly four fifths seen once. This clone was detected only once. V trimming: 2 bases; J trimming: 2 bases; junction bases outside the gene matches: 3. The CDR3 is 15 amino acids. CDR1 and CDR2 (germline): SGHDT, YYEEEE. The sample comprised peripheral blood. The chain has TRBV5-6 and TRBJ2-1, with TRBD2 matching over 8 bases. The clonotype comes from a woman aged 80 or older with acute or convalescent COVID-19. This CDR3 is CASSLTGGPYNEQFF. CDR3 nucleotide sequence: TGTGCCAGCAGCTTAACGGGAGGGCCCTACAATGAGCAGTTCTTC.